These 16 T cell receptor beta chains were sequenced from one sample in a study of tumor-infiltrating lymphocytes in primary liver carcinoma. The authors made TCR beta cDNA from about 500 ng total RNA with a constant-region primer. Three rounds of nested multiplex PCR with slightly modified ARM-PCR produced TCR beta libraries. A C-beta reverse primer and TRBV1-TRBV30 forward primers served in each of the first two PCR rounds, at ten to eleven cycles apiece. TCRdb redid the calling of the multiplex PCR reads with MiXCR, one entry per CDR3 protein. Here the sample spans tens of thousands of distinct CDR3 sequences, over 60% being singletons. The tissue used was unsorted bulk material of about 19-31 mg. RNA and DNA were co-extracted from it with the AllPrep DNA/RNA mini kit. The specimen was liver tumor tissue from sampling region 1. Subset given: tumor region T1, superior pole. The receptors come from a man aged 40-55 years with primary liver carcinoma and hepatitis B virus infection.

Notes on this clonotype: At one end, the junction sequence differs from germline, possibly due to a read error. The rearrangement joins TRBV11-2 to TRBJ1-2; D gene unclear. Per germline, CDR1 SGHAT and CDR2 FQNNGV. This CDR3 comprises 13 residues. Here the CDR3 DNA reads TGTACCAGCAGCCGGGGTCGGAAGTATGGGTACACCTTC. Translated, it gives CTSSRGRKYGYTF.

Turning to this clonotype: This CDR3 is missing its conserved last phenylalanine or tryptophan, likely due to a read error. The V gene is TRBV7-9, the J gene TRBJ2-7; D gene uncertain. The CDR3 contains 14 residues. CDR1 is SEHNR, CDR2 FQNEAQ, per germline (reference sequence). For the CDR3, the DNA is TGTGCTAGCAGCTTGGAGAGAAGAGTCCACGAGCAGTACATC. This encodes CASSLERRVHEQYI.

Notes on this clonotype: One end of the junction does not line up with germline, which may come from a read error. The CDR3 nucleotides read TGTGCTAGCAGTTTACAGGGTAGCATTTCACCCCTCCACTTT. Protein: CASSLQGSISPLHF. The chain employs TRBV6-5 and TRBJ1-6; D might be TRBD1 (6 bases). This CDR3 is built from 14 residues. CDR1 MNHEY and CDR2 SVGAGI come from the germline V gene.

This rearrangement joins TRBV12-3 or TRBV12-4 to TRBJ2-7; TRBD2 is a possible D gene (5 bases). The CDR3 runs 15 residues. V was trimmed by 10 bases and J by 7 bases, leaving 26 bases between them. CDR3 nucleotide sequence: TGTGCCACCGCCCCGCTCGGACTGCTTGGGAATGAGCAGTACTTC. Protein sequence: CATAPLGLLGNEQYF.

In the case of this clonotype: A much larger clone lies one base from this, so it may be a read error. The V and J genes are TRBV12-3 or TRBV12-4 and TRBJ2-2; D is ambiguous. This CDR3 is built from 14 residues. The CDR3 nucleotides are TGTGCCAGGAGTTTACTTGGAAACACCGGGGAGCTGTTTTTT. Amino acids: CARSLLGNTGELFF.

About this clonotype itself: Germline and junction disagree at one end, which may indicate a read error. This sequence joins TRBV5-6 and TRBJ1-4, with a weak D call TRBD1 (5 bases). CDR3 length: 15 residues. The V gene's germline CDR1 is SGHDT and CDR2 YYEEEE. This chain's CDR3 is CASSVTRGANEKLFF. The CDR3 coding sequence is TGTGCGAGCAGCGTGACGAGGGGAGCTAATGAAAAACTGTTTTTT. The full variable domain, in which reference TRBV5-6 and TRBJ1-4 provide the parts outside the CDR3, is DAGVTQSPTHLIKTRGQQVTLRCSPKSGHDTVSWYQQALGQGPQFIFQYYEEEERQRGNFPDRFSGHQFPNYSSELNVNALLLGDSALYLCASSVTRGANEKLFFGSGTQLSVL.

Concerning this clonotype itself: The CDR3 does not close with the conserved phenylalanine or tryptophan, likely indicating a read error. This chain links TRBV11-2 with TRBJ1-6; D not certain. CDR3 length: 15 amino acids. Germline CDR1 is SGHAT and CDR2 is FQNNGV. CDR3 region: CASSLQCSYNSPLHV. Written as DNA, the CDR3 is TGCGCCAGCAGCTTACAGTGCTCCTATAATTCACCCCTCCACGTT.

With respect to this clonotype: This clone may be a read error of a much larger clone one base away. The chain carries TRBV28 and TRBJ2-3; D uncertain. V was cut by 7 bases and J by 3 bases, with 17 bases left in between. Germline V gene sequence: CDR1 MDHEN, CDR2 SYDVKM. The CDR3 extends over 15 amino acids. CDR3 nucleotides: TGTGCCAGCATCCCGAACAGCTCTTCGACAGATACGCAGTATTTT. Amino acids: CASIPNSSSTDTQYF.

Points on this clonotype: Since a much larger clone is just one base distant, this may be a read error. This sequence joins TRBV27 and TRBJ2-3; D is perhaps TRBD2 (6 bases). V lost 8 bases and J 6 bases, leaving 18 bases between the germline ends. There are 14 residues in the CDR3. Germline-derived CDR1 and CDR2 are MNHEY and SMNVEV (reference sequence). For the CDR3, the DNA is TGTGCCAGCGGTCCCGGGACGGGGAGGGATACGCAGTATTTT. Translated: CASGPGTGRDTQYF.

In the case of this clonotype: Mismatch with germline at one junction end may stem from a read error. The chain links TRBV29-1 to TRBJ2-3; 9 bases agree with TRBD1. The length of the CDR3 is 13 residues. Germline CDR1 reads SQVTM; CDR2 reads ANQGSEA. This chain's CDR3 is CSFKTGGTDTQYF. CDR3 DNA: TGTAGCTTTAAGACAGGGGGTACAGATACTCAGTATTTT.

Remarks on this clonotype: This may be a read error: a much more frequent sequence differs by one nucleotide. The chain recombines TRBV5-1 with TRBJ2-4, with 9 bases matching TRBD2. V shed 4 bases, J shed 2 bases, and the junction held 16 bases outside the gene matches. This CDR3 contains 19 residues. The germline V gene encodes CDR1 SGHRS and CDR2 YFSETQ. The CDR3 spells CASSATISSGEISKNIQYF. CDR3 bases: TGCGCCAGCAGCGCCACCATCTCTAGCGGGGAAATATCCAAAAACATTCAGTACTTC.

About this clonotype itself: The junction shows a germline mismatch at one end, possibly a read error. CDR3 in amino acids: CAGSWEPAGANIGELFF. The CDR3 nucleotides are TGTGCCGGCAGCTGGGAGCCTGCAGGGGCGAACATCGGGGAGCTGTTTTTT. The V gene is TRBV5-1, the J gene TRBJ2-2, with D maybe TRBD1 (6 bases). The CDR3 is 17 amino acids. Germline V lookup: CDR1 SGHRS, CDR2 YFSETQ.

By its share, this clonotype is medium-sized. This chain joins TRBV6-5 and TRBJ1-3; D unresolved. V dropped 6 bases and J dropped 4 bases, with 13 bases sitting between them. The germline gives CDR1 MNHEY, CDR2 SVGAGI. The CDR3 runs 14 residues. Written as DNA, the CDR3 is TGTGCCAGCAGACTAACGGCGGCAGGAAACACCATATATTTT. It translates to CASRLTAAGNTIYF.

The chain is built from TRBV2 and TRBJ1-1; TRBD1 might be the D (6 bases). The germline CDR1 and CDR2 sequences are SNHLY and FYNNEI. V was shortened by 7 bases and J by 1 base, with 10 bases between the two germline ends. The CDR3 is 13 amino acids. The CDR3 here is CASKLGQNTEAFF. As DNA, the CDR3 is TGTGCCAGCAAACTGGGACAGAACACTGAAGCTTTCTTT. The variable domain in full, completed from reference TRBV2 and TRBJ1-1, reads EPEVTQTPSHQVTQMGQEVILRCVPISNHLYFYWYRQILGQKVEFLVSFYNNEISEKSEIFDDQFSVERPDGSNFTLKIRSTKLEDSAMYFCASKLGQNTEAFFGQGTRLTVV.

To note about this clonotype: Germline and junction disagree at one end, which may indicate a read error. This chain links TRBV6-5 with TRBJ1-1, with a tentative D call TRBD1 (5 bases). The germline CDR1 and CDR2 sequences are MNHEY and SVGAGI. The CDR3 is 15 residues long. In DNA form, the CDR3 reads TGTGCCGGCAGTTACGCGGGGGACGGAGCGGGTGTAGCTATCTTT. It codes for CAGSYAGDGAGVAIF.

The J gene is TRBJ2-1, the V gene TRBV11-2, with 8 nucleotides matching TRBD2. The CDR3 has 16 amino acids. V was pared by 3 bases and J by 9 bases, with 13 bases of the junction left unmatched. In germline, CDR1 is SGHAT, CDR2 FQNNGV. The CDR3 reads CASSFRLARDSSEQFF. For the CDR3, the DNA is TGTGCCAGCAGCTTTCGACTAGCGCGAGATTCCAGTGAGCAGTTCTTC. Full variable domain (missing parts from reference TRBV11-2 and TRBJ2-1): EAGVAQSPRYKIIEKRQSVAFWCNPISGHATLYWYQQILGQGPKLLIQFQNNGVVDDSQLPKDRFSAERLKGVDSTLKIQPAKLEDSAVYLCASSFRLARDSSEQFFGPGTRLTVL.